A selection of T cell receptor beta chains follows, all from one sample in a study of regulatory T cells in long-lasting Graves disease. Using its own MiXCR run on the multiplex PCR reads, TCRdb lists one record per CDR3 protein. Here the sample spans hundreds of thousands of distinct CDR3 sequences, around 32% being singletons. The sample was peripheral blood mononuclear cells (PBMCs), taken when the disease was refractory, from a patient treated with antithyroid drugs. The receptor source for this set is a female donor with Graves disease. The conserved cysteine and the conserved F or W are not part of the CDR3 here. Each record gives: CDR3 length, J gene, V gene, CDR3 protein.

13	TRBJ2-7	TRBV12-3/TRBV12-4	ASSPHRGGSYEQY
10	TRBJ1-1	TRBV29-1	SVADGNTEAF
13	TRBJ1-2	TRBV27	ASSAQTGSFYGYT
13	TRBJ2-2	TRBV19	ASSRIDRGTGELF
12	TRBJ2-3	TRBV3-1	ASNQGMGTDTQY
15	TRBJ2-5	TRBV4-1	ASSRGLAGSYQETQY
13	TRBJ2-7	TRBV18	ASSPPGSGTYEQY
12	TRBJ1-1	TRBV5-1	ASSWAKTNTEAF
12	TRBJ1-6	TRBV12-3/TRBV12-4	ASVEAGGFSPLH
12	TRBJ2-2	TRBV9	ASSSGTTVGELF
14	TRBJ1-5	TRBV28	ASSPGDRGYNQPQH
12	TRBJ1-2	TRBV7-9	ASSLMDRAGGYT
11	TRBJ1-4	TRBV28	ASSLGAGEKLF